These 12 T cell receptor beta chains originate from one sample sequenced in a study of control samples from healthy donors and cancer patients (dated by TCRdb to between 2020 and 2021). Libraries were prepared through the immunoSEQ multiplex PCR assay. This is the immuneACCESS table as TCRdb keeps it, with only in-frame sequences that have V and J called. A part of the clones is gone; compared with another copy, unresolved V genes explain less than half, and the rest is unexplained. In all, the sample holds roughly 100,000 clones, and around 88% of those were seen once. In total, the top ten clones hold 7.5% to 10% of the sample. The sequenced material came from blood. These TCRs come from a man aged 25-40 years in good health.

The genes are TRBV9 and TRBJ1-2, with D perhaps matching TRBD1 (5 bases). Germline V gives CDR1 SGDLS, CDR2 YYNGEE. V lost 1 base and J 8 bases, leaving 18 bases between the germline ends. The CDR3 runs 15 residues. This chain's CDR3 is CASSVSSGEGEGYTF. Here the CDR3 DNA reads TGTGCCAGCAGCGTAAGCTCGGGGGAGGGAGAGGGCTACACCTTC.

V is TRBV10-1 and J is TRBJ1-3, with TRBD1 matching over 8 bases. The germline gives CDR1 WNHNN, CDR2 SYGVQD (reference sequence). J was trimmed by 0 bases and V by 4 bases; bases with no gene match: 8. CDR3 length: 17 amino acids. CDR3 sequence (DNA): TGCGCCAGCAGTGCCGACAGGGGAATCGGCTCTGGAAACACCATATATTTT. Encoded protein: CASSADRGIGSGNTIYF.

The V gene is TRBV6-5, the J gene TRBJ2-3, with 13 nucleotides matching TRBD2. The CDR3 is 15 residues long. Germline V gives CDR1 MNHEY, CDR2 SVGAGI. The V gene end was trimmed by 6 bases and the J gene end by 4 bases; junction bases not matched to a gene: 4. The CDR3: CASRQLAGGPDTQYF. Here the CDR3 DNA reads TGTGCCAGCAGGCAACTAGCGGGAGGGCCAGATACGCAGTATTTT.

The chain joins TRBV11-2 to TRBJ2-3, with a tentative D call TRBD2 (6 bases). Trimming stripped 1 base from V and 3 bases from J, with 14 bases between. Germline V lookup: CDR1 SGHAT, CDR2 FQNNGV. The CDR3 spans 16 residues. As DNA, the CDR3 is TGTGCCAGCAGCTTAGTTCCAGGGACTGCTACAGATACGCAGTATTTT. It specifies CASSLVPGTATDTQYF.

The chain combines TRBV18 with TRBJ2-5; D might be TRBD1 (6 bases). Per germline, CDR1 KGHSH and CDR2 LQKENI. This CDR3 contains 17 residues. Deletions cut 5 bases from V and 1 base from J, with 20 bases between. The DNA of the CDR3 is TGTGCCAGCTCAAGATTAGCGCCGGGACAAGGCCAAGAGACCCAGTACTTC. Residues: CASSRLAPGQGQETQYF.

The V and J genes are TRBV6-6 and TRBJ1-2; weak D call: TRBD1 (6 bases). This CDR3 has 14 residues. Per the germline V gene, CDR1 is MNHNY and CDR2 is SVGAGI (reference sequence). Trimming cost V 4 bases and J 8 bases, with 17 bases left between them. This CDR3 reads CASSLPGAGYGYTF. The CDR3 DNA reads TGTGCCAGCAGTTTACCGGGGGCGGGGTACGGCTACACCTTC.

This chain connects TRBV18 to TRBJ2-7; no reliable D call. CDR3 length: 13 amino acids. The germline V gene encodes CDR1 KGHSH and CDR2 LQKENI. V gave up 1 base and J gave up 5 bases, with 9 bases separating them. CDR3 nucleotides: TGTGCCAGCTCACCACGGGTAACCGACGAGCAGTACTTC. This codes for CASSPRVTDEQYF.

With respect to this clone: The identical CDR3 is also encoded by other nucleotide sequences in the sample. The chain recombines TRBV28 with TRBJ1-2; D is perhaps TRBD1 (5 bases). CDR3 length: 12 residues. The V gene lost 3 bases and the J gene lost 8 bases, with 10 bases spanning the gap. Germline V gene data show CDR1 as MDHEN and CDR2 as SYDVKM. The CDR3 nucleotides are TGTGCCAGCAGTTTCGGACAAGGCGGCTACACCTTC. Translation gives CASSFGQGGYTF.

V and J are TRBV28 and TRBJ1-1; TRBD1 is a possible D gene (5 bases). Germline V gene sequence: CDR1 MDHEN, CDR2 SYDVKM. The CDR3 has 13 residues. With 2 bases removed from V and 8 bases from J, the gap between germline ends came to 12 bases. CDR3 sequence reads: CASSLVTAGEAFF. CDR3 bases: TGTGCCAGCAGTTTAGTTACGGCAGGGGAAGCTTTCTTT.

This chain joins TRBV5-4 and TRBJ2-7, with TRBD2 matching over 8 bases. Germline V gene data show CDR1 as SGHNT and CDR2 as YYREEE (reference sequence). The V gene end was trimmed by 3 bases and the J gene end by 4 bases; junction bases not matched to a gene: 0. This CDR3 comprises 12 residues. CDR3 bases: TGTGCCAGCAGCTCTAGCGGGTACGAGCAGTACTTC. This encodes CASSSSGYEQYF.

J is TRBJ1-2 and V is TRBV27; 8 nucleotides line up with TRBD1. The ends lost 6 bases at V and 3 bases at J; junction bases unmatched: 3. Germline CDR1 reads MNHEY; CDR2 reads SMNVEV (reference sequence). The CDR3 is made up of 13 amino acids. The CDR3 DNA reads TGTGCCAGCAGCCCACAGGGGGACTATGGCTACACCTTC. This translates into CASSPQGDYGYTF.

The chain is built from TRBV4-1 and TRBJ1-2; the D gene is possibly TRBD1 (5 bases). Trimming took 5 bases from V and 7 from J, leaving 20 bases between them. Germline V gives CDR1 MGHRA, CDR2 YSYEKL. This CDR3 contains 15 residues. The CDR3 DNA sequence: TGCGCCAGCAGCGTACCGGGGCCACTTACGTCTGGCTACACCTTC. Translating it yields CASSVPGPLTSGYTF.